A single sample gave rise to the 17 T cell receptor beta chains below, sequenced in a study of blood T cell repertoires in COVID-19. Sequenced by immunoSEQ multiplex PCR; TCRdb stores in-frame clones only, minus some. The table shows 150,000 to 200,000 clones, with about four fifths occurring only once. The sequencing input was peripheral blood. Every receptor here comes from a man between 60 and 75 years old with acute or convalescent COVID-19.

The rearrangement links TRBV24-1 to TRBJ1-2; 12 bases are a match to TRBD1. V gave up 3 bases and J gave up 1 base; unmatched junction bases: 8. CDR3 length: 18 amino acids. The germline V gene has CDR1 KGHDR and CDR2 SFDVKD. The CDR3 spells CATSDTGTGGRGNYGYTF. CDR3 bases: TGTGCCACCAGTGATACAGGGACAGGGGGCAGGGGTAACTATGGCTACACCTTC.

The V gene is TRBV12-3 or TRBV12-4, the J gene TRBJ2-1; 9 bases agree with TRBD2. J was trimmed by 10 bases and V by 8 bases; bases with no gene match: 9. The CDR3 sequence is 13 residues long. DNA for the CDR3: TGTGCCAGCGTATTTAGCGGGAGAGGCGAGCAGTTCTTC. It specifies CASVFSGRGEQFF.

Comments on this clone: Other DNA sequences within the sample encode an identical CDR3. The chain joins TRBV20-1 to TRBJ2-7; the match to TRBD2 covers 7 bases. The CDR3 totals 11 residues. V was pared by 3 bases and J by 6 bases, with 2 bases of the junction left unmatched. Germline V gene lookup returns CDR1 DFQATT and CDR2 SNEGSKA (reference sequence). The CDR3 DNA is TGCAGTGCTAGGGGGGGGTTCGAGCAGTACTTC. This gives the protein CSARGGFEQYF.

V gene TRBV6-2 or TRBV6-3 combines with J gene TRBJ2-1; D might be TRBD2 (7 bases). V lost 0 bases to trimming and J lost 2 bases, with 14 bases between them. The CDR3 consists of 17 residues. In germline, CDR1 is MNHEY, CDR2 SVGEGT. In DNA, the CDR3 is TGTGCCAGCAGTTACTCAATAAGGGGGGGGGCCTACAATGAGCAGTTCTTC. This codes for CASSYSIRGGAYNEQFF.

This chain's CDR3 is CASSRLGTSGETQYF. CDR3 bases: TGTGCCAGCAGCCGGCTAGGGACTAGTGGGGAGACCCAGTACTTC. V is TRBV7-8 and J is TRBJ2-5; TRBD2 matches at 8 bases. Germline V lookup: CDR1 SGHVS, CDR2 FQNEAQ. With V trimmed by 5 bases and J by 5 bases, 10 bases remained unmatched. This CDR3 contains 15 residues.

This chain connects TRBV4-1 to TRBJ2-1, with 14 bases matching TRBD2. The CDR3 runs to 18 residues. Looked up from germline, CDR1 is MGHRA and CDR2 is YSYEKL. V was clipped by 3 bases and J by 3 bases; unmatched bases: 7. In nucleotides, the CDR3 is TGCGCCAGCAGCCATGTCCCGGGACTAGCGGGAGACTACAATGAGCAGTTCTTC. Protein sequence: CASSHVPGLAGDYNEQFF.

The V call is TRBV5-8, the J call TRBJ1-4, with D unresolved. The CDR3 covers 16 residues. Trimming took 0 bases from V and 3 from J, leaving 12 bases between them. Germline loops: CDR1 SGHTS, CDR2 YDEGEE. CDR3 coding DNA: TGTGCCAGCAGCTTGGCGCGCGGGGAGGCTAATGAAAAACTGTTTTTT. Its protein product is CASSLARGEANEKLFF.

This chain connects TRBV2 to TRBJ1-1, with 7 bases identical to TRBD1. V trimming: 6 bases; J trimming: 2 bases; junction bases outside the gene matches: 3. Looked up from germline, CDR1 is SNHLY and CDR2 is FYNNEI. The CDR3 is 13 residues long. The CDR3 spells CASSGDSNTEAFF. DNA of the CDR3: TGTGCCAGCAGCGGGGACAGCAACACTGAAGCTTTCTTT.

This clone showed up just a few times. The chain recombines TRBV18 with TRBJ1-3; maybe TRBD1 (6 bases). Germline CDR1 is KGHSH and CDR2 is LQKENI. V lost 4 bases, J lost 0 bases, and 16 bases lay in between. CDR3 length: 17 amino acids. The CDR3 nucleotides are TGTGCCAGCTCACTCCAACGGGACACTCACTCTGGAAACACCATATATTTT. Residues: CASSLQRDTHSGNTIYF.

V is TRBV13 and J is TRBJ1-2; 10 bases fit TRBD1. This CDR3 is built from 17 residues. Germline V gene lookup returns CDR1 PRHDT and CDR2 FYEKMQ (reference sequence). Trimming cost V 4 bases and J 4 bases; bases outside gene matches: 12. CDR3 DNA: TGTGCCAGCAGCTCCCGGGACAGGGGAGGTGGGGCCTATGGCTACACCTTC. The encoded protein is CASSSRDRGGGAYGYTF.

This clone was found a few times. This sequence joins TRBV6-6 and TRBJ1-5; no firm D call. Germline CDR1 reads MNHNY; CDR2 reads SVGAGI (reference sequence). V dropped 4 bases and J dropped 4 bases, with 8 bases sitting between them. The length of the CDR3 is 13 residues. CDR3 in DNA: TGTGCCAGCAGTTTGAGGGTGAATCAGCCCCAGCATTTT. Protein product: CASSLRVNQPQHF.

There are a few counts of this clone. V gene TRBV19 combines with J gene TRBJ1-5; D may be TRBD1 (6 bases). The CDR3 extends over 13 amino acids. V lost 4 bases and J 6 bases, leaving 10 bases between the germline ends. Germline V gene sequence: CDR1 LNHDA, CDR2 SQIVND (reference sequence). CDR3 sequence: CASSTGVFQPQHF. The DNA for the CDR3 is TGTGCCAGTAGTACAGGGGTTTTTCAGCCCCAGCATTTT.

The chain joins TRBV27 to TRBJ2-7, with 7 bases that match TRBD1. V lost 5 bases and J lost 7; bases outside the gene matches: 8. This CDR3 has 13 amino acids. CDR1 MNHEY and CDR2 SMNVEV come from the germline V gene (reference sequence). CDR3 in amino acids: CASSTNRGGEQYF. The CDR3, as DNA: TGTGCCAGCAGTACCAACAGGGGCGGGGAGCAGTACTTC.

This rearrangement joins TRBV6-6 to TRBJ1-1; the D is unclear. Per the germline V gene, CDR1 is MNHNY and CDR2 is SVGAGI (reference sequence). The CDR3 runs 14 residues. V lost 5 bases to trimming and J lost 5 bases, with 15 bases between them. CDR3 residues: CASSPEGRRTEAFF. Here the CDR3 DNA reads TGTGCCAGCAGTCCCGAAGGCCGGAGGACTGAAGCTTTCTTT.

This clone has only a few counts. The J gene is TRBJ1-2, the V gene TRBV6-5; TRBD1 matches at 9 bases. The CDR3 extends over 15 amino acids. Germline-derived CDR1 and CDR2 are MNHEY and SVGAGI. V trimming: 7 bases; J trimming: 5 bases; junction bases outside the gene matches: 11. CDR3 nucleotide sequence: TGTGCCAGCACCTTCCAGATGACAGGGGGATATGGCTACACCTTC. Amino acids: CASTFQMTGGYGYTF.

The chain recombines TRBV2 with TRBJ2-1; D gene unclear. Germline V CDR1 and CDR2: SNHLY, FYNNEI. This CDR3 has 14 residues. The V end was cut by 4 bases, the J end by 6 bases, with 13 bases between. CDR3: CASSVGQRGNEQFF. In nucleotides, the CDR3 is TGTGCCAGCAGTGTTGGCCAGAGAGGCAATGAGCAGTTCTTC.

The CDR3 coding sequence is TGTGCCAGCTCACCAACAGAGTTTAGCAATCAGCCCCAGCATTTT. Translated: CASSPTEFSNQPQHF. The rearrangement links TRBV18 to TRBJ1-5; D gene uncertain. Germline V lookup: CDR1 KGHSH, CDR2 LQKENI. This CDR3 has 15 residues. V was pared by 2 bases and J by 0 bases, with 8 bases between.